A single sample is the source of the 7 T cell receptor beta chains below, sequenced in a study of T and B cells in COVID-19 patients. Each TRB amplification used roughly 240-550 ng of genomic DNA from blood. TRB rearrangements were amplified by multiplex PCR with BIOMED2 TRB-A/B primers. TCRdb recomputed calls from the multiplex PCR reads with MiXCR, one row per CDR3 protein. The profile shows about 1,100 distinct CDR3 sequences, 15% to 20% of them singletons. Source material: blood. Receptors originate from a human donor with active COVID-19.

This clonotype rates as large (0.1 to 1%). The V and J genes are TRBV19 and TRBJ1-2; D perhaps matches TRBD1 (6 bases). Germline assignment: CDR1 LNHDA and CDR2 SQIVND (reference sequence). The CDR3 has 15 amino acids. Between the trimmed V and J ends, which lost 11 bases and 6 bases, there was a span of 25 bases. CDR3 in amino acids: CASRAVGGQVDGYTF. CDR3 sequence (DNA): TGTGCCTCGAGAGCGGTGGGGGGGCAGGTGGATGGCTACACCTTC.

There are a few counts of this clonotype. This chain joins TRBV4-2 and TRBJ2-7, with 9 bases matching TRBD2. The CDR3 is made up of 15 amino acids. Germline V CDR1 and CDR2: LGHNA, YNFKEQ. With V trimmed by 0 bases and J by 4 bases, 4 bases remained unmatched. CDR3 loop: CASSQETLAGYEQYF. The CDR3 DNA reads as TGTGCCAGCAGCCAAGAAACCCTAGCGGGGTACGAGCAGTACTTC.

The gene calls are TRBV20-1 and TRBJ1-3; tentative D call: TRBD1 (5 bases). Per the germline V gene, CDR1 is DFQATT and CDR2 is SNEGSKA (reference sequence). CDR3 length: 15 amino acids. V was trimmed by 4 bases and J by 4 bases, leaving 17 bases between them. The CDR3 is CSAIVPRVGGNTIYF. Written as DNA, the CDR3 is TGCAGTGCTATCGTCCCCAGGGTCGGAGGAAACACCATATATTTT.

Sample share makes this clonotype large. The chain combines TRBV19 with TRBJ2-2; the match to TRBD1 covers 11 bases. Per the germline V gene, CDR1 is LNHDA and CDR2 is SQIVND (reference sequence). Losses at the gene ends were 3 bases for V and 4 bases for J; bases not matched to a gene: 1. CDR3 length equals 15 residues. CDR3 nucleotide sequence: TGTGCCAGTAGTATCGGGACAGGGGGCACCGGGGAGCTGTTTTTT. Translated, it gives CASSIGTGGTGELFF.

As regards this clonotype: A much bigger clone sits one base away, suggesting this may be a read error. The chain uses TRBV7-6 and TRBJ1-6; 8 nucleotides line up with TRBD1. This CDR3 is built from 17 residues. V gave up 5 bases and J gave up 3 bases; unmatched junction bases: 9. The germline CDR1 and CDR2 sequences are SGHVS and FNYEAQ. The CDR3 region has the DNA TGTGCCAGCAGCCCCCCGGACAGGGTTTTCTATAATTCACCCCTCCACTTT. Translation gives CASSPPDRVFYNSPLHF.

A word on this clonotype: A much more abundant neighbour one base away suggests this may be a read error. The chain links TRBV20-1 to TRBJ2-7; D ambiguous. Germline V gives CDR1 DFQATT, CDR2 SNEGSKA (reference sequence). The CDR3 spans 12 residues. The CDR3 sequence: CSAATTSYEQNF. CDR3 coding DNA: TGCAGTGCCGCGACCACGTCCTACGAGCAGAACTTC.

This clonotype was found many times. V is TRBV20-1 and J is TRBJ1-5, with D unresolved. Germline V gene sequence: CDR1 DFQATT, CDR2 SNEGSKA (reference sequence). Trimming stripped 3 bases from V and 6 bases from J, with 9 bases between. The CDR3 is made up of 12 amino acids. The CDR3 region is CSASAGSQPQHF. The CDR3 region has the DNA TGCAGTGCTAGCGCTGGGAGTCAGCCCCAGCATTTT.